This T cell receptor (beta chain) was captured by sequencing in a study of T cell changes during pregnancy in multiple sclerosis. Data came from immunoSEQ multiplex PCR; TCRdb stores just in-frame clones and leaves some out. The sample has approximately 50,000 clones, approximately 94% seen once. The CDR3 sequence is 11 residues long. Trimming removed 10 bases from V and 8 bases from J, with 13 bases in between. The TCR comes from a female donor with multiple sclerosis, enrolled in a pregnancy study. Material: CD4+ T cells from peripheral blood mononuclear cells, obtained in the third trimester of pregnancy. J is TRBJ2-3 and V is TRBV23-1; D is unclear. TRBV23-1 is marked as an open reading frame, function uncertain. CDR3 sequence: CAILGTGTQYF. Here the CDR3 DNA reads TGCGCCATTCTAGGCACCGGTACGCAGTATTTT.